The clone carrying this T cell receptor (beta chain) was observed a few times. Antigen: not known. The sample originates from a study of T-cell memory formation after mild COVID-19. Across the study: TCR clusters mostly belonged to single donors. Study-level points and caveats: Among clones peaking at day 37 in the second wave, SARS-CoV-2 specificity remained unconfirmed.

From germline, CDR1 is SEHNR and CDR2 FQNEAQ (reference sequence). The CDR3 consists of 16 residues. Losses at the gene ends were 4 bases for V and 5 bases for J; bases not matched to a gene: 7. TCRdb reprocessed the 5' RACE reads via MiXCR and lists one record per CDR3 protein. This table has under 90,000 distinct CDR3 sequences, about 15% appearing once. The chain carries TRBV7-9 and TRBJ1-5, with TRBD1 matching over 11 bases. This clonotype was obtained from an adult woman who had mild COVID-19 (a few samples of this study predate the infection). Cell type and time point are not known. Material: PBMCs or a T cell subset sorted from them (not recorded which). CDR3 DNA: TGTGCCAGCAGCTCGAGGGGACAGGGGGATTATCAGCCCCAGCATTTT. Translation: CASSSRGQGDYQPQHF.